A selection of T cell receptor beta chains follows, all from one sample in a study of cytomegalovirus exposure and HLA in healthy donors. This table comes from immunoSEQ multiplex PCR, and its TCRdb copy is limited to in-frame clones, with some not included. In the table there are about 200,000 clones, around 86% of which are singletons. Sample: PBMCs. The receptor source for this set is a woman in her thirties or forties in good health and CMV-seronegative. Both conserved end residues are part of each CDR3. The D gene is left open where the match is weak. The listing skips clone size in some rows; elsewhere it reads once, few, many or a size class.

v_gene: TRBV5-8
j_gene: TRBJ2-3
abundance: -
d_gene: TRBD1
CDR3nt: TGTGCCAGCAGACTAGGGACAGCGGAATTCTCGCAGTATTTT
CDR3aa: CASRLGTAEFSQYF

v_gene: TRBV5-5
j_gene: TRBJ1-1
abundance: -
d_gene: -
CDR3nt: TGTGCCAGCAGCCGGACGAACGGGGGTACGATCCTTGAAGCTTTCTTT
CDR3aa: CASSRTNGGTILEAFF

v_gene: TRBV4-1
j_gene: TRBJ2-1
abundance: -
d_gene: -
CDR3nt: TGCGCCAGCAGCCAAGGCCAGCGAAGCTCCTACAATGAGCAGTTCTTC
CDR3aa: CASSQGQRSSYNEQFF

v_gene: TRBV11-2
j_gene: TRBJ2-3
abundance: few
d_gene: -
CDR3nt: TGTGCCAGCAGCTTAGACGGCGCGGTCACAGATACGCAGTATTTT
CDR3aa: CASSLDGAVTDTQYF

v_gene: TRBV10-1
j_gene: TRBJ2-7
abundance: once
d_gene: -
CDR3nt: TGCGCCAGCAGTACCTTGGACAGTCCCTACGAGCAGTACTTC
CDR3aa: CASSTLDSPYEQYF

v_gene: TRBV28
j_gene: TRBJ2-5
abundance: once
d_gene: TRBD2
CDR3nt: TGTGCCAGCAGACGGACTGGGTGGACTAGCGTTGGTTCGTACCAAGAGACCCAGTACTTC
CDR3aa: CASRRTGWTSVGSYQETQYF

v_gene: TRBV18
j_gene: TRBJ1-1
abundance: -
d_gene: TRBD1
CDR3nt: TGTGCCAGCTCACCAGACAGGGCCTTCATGAACACTGAAGCTTTCTTT
CDR3aa: CASSPDRAFMNTEAFF

v_gene: TRBV5-1
j_gene: TRBJ2-1
abundance: -
d_gene: -
CDR3nt: TGCGCCAGCAGCTTGGGGGCCACACAGCAGTTCTTC
CDR3aa: CASSLGATQQFF

v_gene: TRBV30
j_gene: TRBJ2-1
abundance: once
d_gene: TRBD2
CDR3nt: TGTGCCTGGAGTGCAAATAGCGGGACATCCTACAATGAGCAGTTCTTC
CDR3aa: CAWSANSGTSYNEQFF

v_gene: TRBV7-2
j_gene: TRBJ1-2
abundance: -
d_gene: TRBD1
CDR3nt: TGTGCCAGCAGCCAGGACAGGGTATATGGCTACACCTTC
CDR3aa: CASSQDRVYGYTF

v_gene: TRBV11-2
j_gene: TRBJ2-2
abundance: -
d_gene: -
CDR3nt: TGTGCCAGCAGCTTAGATAGGGGCCGGACAGACAACACCGGGGAGCTGTTTTTT
CDR3aa: CASSLDRGRTDNTGELFF

v_gene: TRBV27
j_gene: TRBJ2-3
abundance: -
d_gene: -
CDR3nt: TGTGCCAGCAGCCTCAAGGGGGGGGACTTCTCCCCGATCATGCAGTATTTT
CDR3aa: CASSLKGGDFSPIMQYF

v_gene: TRBV5-8
j_gene: TRBJ2-3
abundance: -
d_gene: TRBD2
CDR3nt: TGTGCCAGCAGCACGGGACTAGCGGGAGTTGGCCCAGATACGCAGTATTTT
CDR3aa: CASSTGLAGVGPDTQYF

v_gene: TRBV4-1
j_gene: TRBJ2-2
abundance: few
d_gene: -
CDR3nt: TGCGCCAGCAGCCAAGATGGAGGAGCGAACACCGGGGAGCTGTTTTTT
CDR3aa: CASSQDGGANTGELFF

v_gene: TRBV6-1
j_gene: TRBJ2-3
abundance: -
d_gene: TRBD2
CDR3nt: TGTGCCAGCAGTGAGAGGCTAGCGGGGACCACAGATACGCAGTATTTT
CDR3aa: CASSERLAGTTDTQYF

v_gene: TRBV5-1
j_gene: TRBJ1-2
abundance: -
d_gene: TRBD1
CDR3nt: TGCGCCAGCAGCGCTGACAGGGGAAGCTATGGCTACACCTTC
CDR3aa: CASSADRGSYGYTF

v_gene: TRBV29-1
j_gene: TRBJ2-5
abundance: -
d_gene: -
CDR3nt: TGCAGCGTTGAAATTTTAAGCCTAGCGCAAGAAGAGACCCAGTACTTC
CDR3aa: CSVEILSLAQEETQYF

v_gene: TRBV7-8
j_gene: TRBJ2-7
abundance: -
d_gene: -
CDR3nt: TGTGCCAGCAGCTTAAAAGTGGGGGGTTACTACGAGCAGTACTTC
CDR3aa: CASSLKVGGYYEQYF

v_gene: TRBV5-1
j_gene: TRBJ2-1
abundance: -
d_gene: TRBD2
CDR3nt: TGCGCCAGCAACCTAGCGGAAAACAATGAGCAGTTCTTC
CDR3aa: CASNLAENNEQFF

v_gene: TRBV29-1
j_gene: TRBJ2-2
abundance: -
d_gene: -
CDR3nt: TGCAGCGCACAGGGTACCGGGGAGCTGTTTTTT
CDR3aa: CSAQGTGELFF

v_gene: TRBV7-9
j_gene: TRBJ2-1
abundance: -
d_gene: -
CDR3nt: TGTGCCAGCAGCTTAAGGAGCGGTTCCTACAATGAGCAGTTCTTC
CDR3aa: CASSLRSGSYNEQFF

v_gene: TRBV27
j_gene: TRBJ1-1
abundance: -
d_gene: -
CDR3nt: TGTGCCAGCAGTTTAGGAATAACAGGTAGGGGAACTGAAGCTTTCTTT
CDR3aa: CASSLGITGRGTEAFF

v_gene: TRBV2
j_gene: TRBJ2-3
abundance: once
d_gene: -
CDR3nt: TGTGCCAGCAAGGTTCGTCAGGGCTTGGGCACAGATACGCAGTATTTT
CDR3aa: CASKVRQGLGTDTQYF

v_gene: TRBV5-6
j_gene: TRBJ1-2
abundance: few
d_gene: -
CDR3nt: TGTGCCAGCAGCTCGGGACATAGGGATGACTATGGCTACACCTTC
CDR3aa: CASSSGHRDDYGYTF

v_gene: TRBV7-2
j_gene: TRBJ2-7
abundance: -
d_gene: -
CDR3nt: TGTGCCAGCAGCTTGAACGGGAGATCCCTCTACGAGCAGTACTTC
CDR3aa: CASSLNGRSLYEQYF

v_gene: TRBV30
j_gene: TRBJ2-7
abundance: -
d_gene: -
CDR3nt: TGTGCCTGGGCAAGGAGCTACGAGCAGTACTTC
CDR3aa: CAWARSYEQYF

v_gene: TRBV19
j_gene: TRBJ1-5
abundance: -
d_gene: TRBD1
CDR3nt: TGTGCCAGTAGTGTCGGGACAGTTAATCAGCCCCAGCATTTT
CDR3aa: CASSVGTVNQPQHF

v_gene: TRBV19
j_gene: TRBJ2-2
abundance: -
d_gene: -
CDR3nt: TGTGCCAGTACCCTTACCGGGGAGCTGTTTTTT
CDR3aa: CASTLTGELFF

v_gene: TRBV27
j_gene: TRBJ2-5
abundance: -
d_gene: -
CDR3nt: TGTGCCAGCACCCAACGTTGGGGCCAGGGAAAGACCCAGTACTTC
CDR3aa: CASTQRWGQGKTQYF

v_gene: TRBV30
j_gene: TRBJ2-7
abundance: -
d_gene: TRBD2
CDR3nt: TGTGCCTGGAGCCCGGGGACTAGCGGGTCGTACGAGCAGTACTTC
CDR3aa: CAWSPGTSGSYEQYF

v_gene: TRBV7-3
j_gene: TRBJ2-5
abundance: -
d_gene: -
CDR3nt: TGTGCCAGCAGCTCCCAGGGGGGAGAACAAGAGACCCAGTACTTC
CDR3aa: CASSSQGGEQETQYF

v_gene: TRBV18
j_gene: TRBJ2-7
abundance: -
d_gene: -
CDR3nt: TGTGCCAGCTCACAACAGGGTTTCTACGAGCAGTACTTC
CDR3aa: CASSQQGFYEQYF

v_gene: TRBV27
j_gene: TRBJ1-1
abundance: -
d_gene: TRBD1
CDR3nt: TGTGCCAGCAGGGGGGCGGACAGGGCGAACACTGAAGCTTTCTTT
CDR3aa: CASRGADRANTEAFF

v_gene: TRBV30
j_gene: TRBJ2-7
abundance: -
d_gene: TRBD2
CDR3nt: TGTGCCTGGAGTGCCCCGCTAGGTAGCGGGAGGGCCAGCCACGAGCAGTACTTC
CDR3aa: CAWSAPLGSGRASHEQYF

v_gene: TRBV30
j_gene: TRBJ1-1
abundance: few
d_gene: -
CDR3nt: TGTGCCTGGAGTGTACAGTCCCGTGCGGAAGCTTTCTTT
CDR3aa: CAWSVQSRAEAFF

v_gene: TRBV18
j_gene: TRBJ1-3
abundance: once
d_gene: -
CDR3nt: TGTGCCAGCTCACCGACAGCTGGGTCTGGAAACACCATATATTTT
CDR3aa: CASSPTAGSGNTIYF

v_gene: TRBV11-2
j_gene: TRBJ1-3
abundance: -
d_gene: -
CDR3nt: TGTGCCAGCAGCTTAGCGCCGGGGTTAGACACCATATATTTT
CDR3aa: CASSLAPGLDTIYF

v_gene: TRBV5-6
j_gene: TRBJ1-2
abundance: -
d_gene: -
CDR3nt: TGTGCCAGCAGCTTCCAGCCCCAGGGAGGAAACTATGGCTACACCTTC
CDR3aa: CASSFQPQGGNYGYTF

v_gene: TRBV19
j_gene: TRBJ1-4
abundance: -
d_gene: -
CDR3nt: TGTGCCAGTAGTATCTCAAGTCTAGGTGAAAAACTGTTTTTT
CDR3aa: CASSISSLGEKLFF

v_gene: TRBV27
j_gene: TRBJ1-3
abundance: -
d_gene: -
CDR3nt: TGTGCCAGCAGTTTATCGTCCAGTGGAAACACCATATATTTT
CDR3aa: CASSLSSSGNTIYF

v_gene: TRBV12-5
j_gene: TRBJ1-1
abundance: -
d_gene: -
CDR3nt: TGTGCTAGTGGGCCAAACCGAGTTGAAGCTTTCTTT
CDR3aa: CASGPNRVEAFF

v_gene: TRBV19
j_gene: TRBJ2-7
abundance: -
d_gene: TRBD1
CDR3nt: TGTGCCAGTAGTCCGACAGGGAACCCCTACGAGCAGTACTTC
CDR3aa: CASSPTGNPYEQYF

v_gene: TRBV2
j_gene: TRBJ1-5
abundance: -
d_gene: TRBD1
CDR3nt: TGTGCCAGCAGTGGACAGGGATATCAGCCCCAGCATTTT
CDR3aa: CASSGQGYQPQHF

v_gene: TRBV7-9
j_gene: TRBJ1-3
abundance: -
d_gene: -
CDR3nt: TGTGCCAGCCGCGGGGGCACCATATATTTT
CDR3aa: CASRGGTIYF

v_gene: TRBV6-5
j_gene: TRBJ1-6
abundance: -
d_gene: -
CDR3nt: TGTGCCAGCAGTTACTCGGGGAGCTCCTATAATTCACCCCTCCACTTT
CDR3aa: CASSYSGSSYNSPLHF

v_gene: TRBV7-9
j_gene: TRBJ1-2
abundance: -
d_gene: TRBD1
CDR3nt: TGTGCCAGCAGCCGTGGGACAGACTATGGCTACACCTTC
CDR3aa: CASSRGTDYGYTF

v_gene: TRBV5-6
j_gene: TRBJ1-2
abundance: -
d_gene: TRBD1
CDR3nt: TGTGCCAGCAGCTTTCCCCTGAAAACAGGGGTAATTAACTATGGCTACACCTTC
CDR3aa: CASSFPLKTGVINYGYTF

v_gene: TRBV5-8
j_gene: TRBJ1-3
abundance: -
d_gene: TRBD1
CDR3nt: TGTGCCAGCAGCGGGGACAGCTATGCCTCTGGAAACACCATATATTTT
CDR3aa: CASSGDSYASGNTIYF